The 29 T cell receptor beta chains below were found in one sample sequenced in a study of CD8 T cells in ankylosing spondylitis (dated by TCRdb to about 2017). Library method: 5' RACE. This sample was sequenced with an Illumina HiSeq 2500. TCRdb itself trimmed the public reads at Q25 with fastp, ran MiXCR and retained productive beta chains. Rows are combined by CDR3 protein, so each entry shows the most common genes and DNA. Counted in this sample were 270,000 or so distinct CDR3 sequences; over 15% of them appeared once. The top ten clones comprise more than 25% of the sample. Sequencing input: blood, either unsorted or a sorted T cell fraction (not recorded which). Receptor source: a male donor with ankylosing spondylitis or in good health (not recorded which).

Only a few counts were recorded for this clonotype. The V gene is TRBV9, the J gene TRBJ2-3; 9 nucleotides align to TRBD2. The CDR3 extends over 16 amino acids. From germline, CDR1 is SGDLS and CDR2 YYNGEE. The junction had 5 bases not matched to a gene; V was cut back by 1 base and J by 2 bases. The CDR3 sequence: CASSVIAGVDTDTQYF. DNA of the CDR3: TGTGCCAGCAGCGTAATAGCGGGAGTGGACACAGATACGCAGTATTTT.

This clonotype was picked up a small number of times. The gene calls are TRBV29-1 and TRBJ2-7; no clear D gene. With 4 bases removed from V and 3 bases from J, the gap between germline ends came to 7 bases. This CDR3 comprises 11 residues. Per germline, CDR1 SQVTM and CDR2 ANQGSEA. The CDR3 reads CSVGRYYEQYF. The CDR3 DNA reads TGCAGCGTTGGGCGTTACTACGAGCAGTACTTC.

This clonotype was seen at least ten times. This chain joins TRBV6-5 and TRBJ1-1; D uncertain. Germline values: CDR1 MNHEY, CDR2 SVGAGI. V lost 0 bases, J lost 6 bases, and 17 bases lay in between. The CDR3 covers 16 residues. The CDR3 nucleotides read TGTGCCAGCAGTTACTCGAGGTTGGGTGGTTATGCTGAAGCTTTCTTT. It encodes CASSYSRLGGYAEAFF.

The V gene is TRBV9, the J gene TRBJ2-3; 11 positions agree with TRBD2. The CDR3 totals 22 residues. The V gene end was trimmed by 3 bases and the J gene end by 4 bases; junction bases not matched to a gene: 25. Germline assignment: CDR1 SGDLS and CDR2 YYNGEE. CDR3 nucleotide sequence: TGTGCCAGCAGCGCCAGTTCGGGGACTAGCGGACAACTCCTAAGGGGGGCAGATACGCAGTATTTT. Translating it yields CASSASSGTSGQLLRGADTQYF. The variable domain in full, with the rest retrieved from reference TRBV9 and TRBJ2-3, is DSGVTQTPKHLITATGQRVTLRCSPRSGDLSVYWYQQSLDQGLQFLIQYYNGEERAKGNILERFSAQQFPDLHSELNLSSLELGDSALYFCASSASSGTSGQLLRGADTQYFGPGTRLTVL.

The sample holds many counts of this clonotype. The rearrangement uses TRBV14 and TRBJ1-2; TRBD1 aligns across 8 bases. Unmatched junction bases numbered 8, after V lost 3 bases and J lost 2 bases. Germline loops: CDR1 SGHDN, CDR2 FVKESK. The CDR3 runs 16 residues. The DNA for the CDR3 is TGTGCCAGCAGCCAGGAAGACAGGGGCGTCAACTATGGCTACACCTTC. Translated: CASSQEDRGVNYGYTF. Full variable domain (missing parts from reference TRBV14 and TRBJ1-2): EAGVTQFPSHSVIEKGQTVTLRCDPISGHDNLYWYRRVMGKEIKFLLHFVKESKQDESGMPNNRFLAERTGGTYSTLKVQPAELEDSGVYFCASSQEDRGVNYGYTFGSGTRLTVV.

The genes are TRBV30 and TRBJ2-7; D might be TRBD1 (5 bases). CDR1 GTSNPN and CDR2 SVGIG come from the germline V gene (reference sequence). V shed 3 bases and J shed 0 bases, with 12 bases lying between them. CDR3 length: 14 residues. CDR3 sequence reads: CAWSALDNSYEQYF. The CDR3 DNA follows: TGTGCCTGGAGCGCCCTGGACAACTCCTACGAGCAGTACTTC.

Many counts were recorded for this clonotype. The chain joins TRBV6-1 to TRBJ2-3, with D maybe TRBD1 (6 bases). The CDR3 runs to 15 residues. Trimming cost V 6 bases and J 0 bases, with 13 bases left between them. Germline CDR1 reads MNHNS; CDR2 reads SASEGT. The CDR3 protein is CASSPRGSSTDTQYF. The DNA of the CDR3 is TGTGCCAGCAGCCCCAGGGGTTCTAGCACAGATACGCAGTATTTT.

V usage is TRBV12-3 or TRBV12-4 and J usage is TRBJ2-5, with unresolved D. The V and J ends lost 7 bases and 0 bases respectively, with 15 bases between them. The CDR3 has 15 amino acids. The CDR3 is CASIPRGEYQETQYF. In DNA form, the CDR3 reads TGTGCCAGCATACCCAGAGGAGAATACCAAGAGACCCAGTACTTC.

With regard to this clonotype: The junction departs from germline at one end; a sequencing error may be responsible. The J gene is TRBJ2-7, the V gene TRBV27; tentatively, D is TRBD2 (5 bases). The CDR3 has 14 residues. CDR1 is MNHEY, CDR2 SMNVEV, per germline (reference sequence). For the CDR3, the DNA is TGTGCCAGCAGTGTATCTCTCACTAGTGGCGAGCAGTACTTC. Residues: CASSVSLTSGEQYF.

The J gene is TRBJ1-2, the V gene TRBV5-6; D is uncertain. Germline assignment: CDR1 SGHDT and CDR2 YYEEEE. The CDR3 is made up of 15 amino acids. The germline V and J ends were trimmed by 0 bases and 0 bases, with 9 bases remaining between them. The CDR3 sequence: CASSLVSTPNYGYTF. The CDR3 coding sequence is TGTGCCAGCAGCTTGGTTTCGACACCTAACTATGGCTACACCTTC.

This clonotype was recorded many times. This chain uses TRBV27 with TRBJ2-1, with no clear D. This CDR3 contains 13 residues. Trimming shortened V by 3 bases and J by 5 bases, and 8 bases separated the two germline ends. Germline V gene sequence: CDR1 MNHEY, CDR2 SMNVEV (reference sequence). The CDR3 loop reads CASSFSRNNEQFF. The CDR3 bases are TGTGCCAGCAGTTTCTCCAGAAACAATGAGCAGTTCTTC.

V usage is TRBV16 and J usage is TRBJ2-4, with a weak D call TRBD2 (6 bases). Germline CDR1 is KGHSY and CDR2 is FQNENV. The CDR3 has 17 amino acids. V shed 9 bases and J shed 4 bases, with 25 bases lying between them. As DNA, the CDR3 is TGTGCCAGTCGAAAAGATCGGGGGAACGGGGAAAAAAACATTCAGTACTTC. Translating gives CASRKDRGNGEKNIQYF.

The V gene is TRBV7-9, the J gene TRBJ2-3; maybe TRBD2 (6 bases). This CDR3 is 13 amino acids long. Trimming took 7 bases from V and 11 from J, leaving 19 bases between them. CDR1 is SEHNR and CDR2 is FQNEAQ in the germline V gene (reference sequence). DNA of the CDR3: TGTGCCAGCACCCCCGTGGCGGGAACCGTGCAGTATTTT. It codes for CASTPVAGTVQYF.

This clonotype appeared a few times. This chain links TRBV4-1 with TRBJ2-7, with D unclear. Germline CDR1 is MGHRA and CDR2 is YSYEKL. The CDR3 runs 15 residues. Trimming removed 3 bases from V and 3 bases from J, with 15 bases in between. CDR3 amino acids: CASSQILDAYYEQYF. CDR3 nucleotides: TGCGCCAGCAGCCAGATCCTGGACGCCTACTACGAGCAGTACTTC.

This clonotype turned up a few times. V usage is TRBV12-3 or TRBV12-4 and J usage is TRBJ2-7; D uncertain. V lost 4 bases and J 0 bases, leaving 7 bases between the germline ends. CDR3 size: 13 residues. The CDR3 sequence: CASSSHSSYEQYF. CDR3 DNA: TGTGCCAGCAGTTCGCACAGCTCCTACGAGCAGTACTTC.

The chain employs TRBV6-1 and TRBJ1-2; unclear D gene. The CDR3 is 13 residues long. Trimming took 0 bases from V and 4 from J, leaving 6 bases between them. Germline V gene sequence: CDR1 MNHNS, CDR2 SASEGT. CDR3 in amino acids: CASSEAQFYGYTF. The CDR3 DNA follows: TGTGCCAGCAGTGAAGCACAGTTCTATGGCTACACCTTC.

This clonotype has a handful of counts. This sequence joins TRBV29-1 and TRBJ2-7; the match to TRBD2 covers 11 bases. The CDR3 has 13 amino acids. Germline lookup yields CDR1 SQVTM and CDR2 ANQGSEA. The ends lost 5 bases at V and 4 bases at J; junction bases unmatched: 4. CDR3 nucleotide sequence: TGCAGCGTTTGGACTAGCGGGCTTTACGAGCAGTACTTC. As protein: CSVWTSGLYEQYF.

Only a few counts were recorded for this clonotype. This chain uses TRBV4-3 with TRBJ2-2; unclear D gene. V was cut by 0 bases and J by 0 bases, with 14 bases left in between. Germline CDR1 and CDR2: LGHNA and YSLEER. The CDR3 spans 18 residues. Here the CDR3 reads CASSQDYSTSSNTGELFF. The DNA for the CDR3 is TGCGCCAGCAGCCAAGACTACAGCACATCGTCGAACACCGGGGAGCTGTTTTTT.

The chain is built from TRBV9 and TRBJ2-1, with D perhaps TRBD2 (6 bases). The germline V gene encodes CDR1 SGDLS and CDR2 YYNGEE. The V end was cut by 1 base, the J end by 7 bases, with 12 bases between. The length of the CDR3 is 14 residues. Here the CDR3 reads CASSVLRESNEQFF. DNA for the CDR3: TGTGCCAGCAGCGTATTACGGGAGTCGAATGAGCAGTTCTTC.

The CDR3 sequence: CASSWGVRPTGELFF. Here the CDR3 DNA reads TGTGCCAGCAGCTGGGGAGTCCGGCCCACCGGGGAGCTGTTTTTT. The rearrangement links TRBV12-3 or TRBV12-4 to TRBJ2-2; D may be TRBD2 (5 bases). The ends were cut back, 6 bases at V and 4 bases at J, with 15 bases in the middle. The CDR3 consists of 15 residues.

This clonotype appeared a few times. The chain uses TRBV11-1 and TRBJ1-2; D remains ambiguous. CDR1 is SGHAT, CDR2 FQDESV, per germline (reference sequence). With 2 bases removed from V and 4 bases from J, the gap between germline ends came to 23 bases. CDR3 size: 18 residues. As DNA, the CDR3 is TGTGCCAGCAGCTTAAATATCGTTCAGGCCGAGGCGGGCTATGGCTACACCTTC. The encoded protein is CASSLNIVQAEAGYGYTF.

This clonotype was detected a few times. The V and J genes are TRBV5-6 and TRBJ2-2, with D uncertain. The CDR3 has 17 residues. V was clipped by 5 bases and J by 5 bases, with 22 bases between them. The V gene's germline CDR1 is SGHDT and CDR2 YYEEEE. The DNA for the CDR3 is TGTGCCAGCAGATTAAAGGACGCTCAAGTTTATACCGGGGAGCTGTTTTTT. Amino acids: CASRLKDAQVYTGELFF.

The CDR3 DNA sequence: TGTGCCAGCAGCTTAGCGTGGACTAGCGGCTACAATGAGCAGTTCTTC. Translated, it gives CASSLAWTSGYNEQFF. The V call is TRBV7-8, the J call TRBJ2-1; 10 bases fit TRBD2. Looked up from germline, CDR1 is SGHVS and CDR2 is FQNEAQ. Trimming at V came to 0 bases and at J to 3 bases, leaving 2 bases not matched to a gene. This CDR3 comprises 16 residues. Variable domain in full (rest from reference TRBV7-8 and TRBJ2-1): GAGVSQSPRYKVAKRGQDVALRCDPISGHVSLFWYQQALGQGPEFLTYFQNEAQLDKSGLPSDRFFAERPEGSVSTLKIQRTQQEDSAVYLCASSLAWTSGYNEQFFGPGTRLTVL.

In this sample, this clonotype turned up a few times. The chain recombines TRBV4-1 with TRBJ1-2; no definite D call. Germline CDR1 reads MGHRA; CDR2 reads YSYEKL. The CDR3 covers 15 residues. Trimming took 4 bases from V and 0 from J, leaving 12 bases between them. In nucleotides, the CDR3 is TGCGCCAGCAGCCTTTTGAAGCTATCTAACTATGGCTACACCTTC. Amino acids: CASSLLKLSNYGYTF.

This clonotype was seen a handful of times. This chain joins TRBV4-1 and TRBJ2-7; possible D gene TRBD2, 5 bases. Germline V gene lookup returns CDR1 MGHRA and CDR2 YSYEKL. V dropped 4 bases and J dropped 4 bases, with 11 bases sitting between them. This CDR3 is built from 13 residues. This CDR3 reads CASSLGIQYEQYF. CDR3 bases: TGCGCCAGCAGCCTCGGGATTCAGTACGAGCAGTACTTC.

The rearrangement links TRBV6-2 or TRBV6-3 to TRBJ2-3; 10 bases align to TRBD2. The CDR3 totals 15 residues. CDR1 is MNHEY, CDR2 SVGEGT, per germline. J was trimmed by 6 bases and V by 4 bases; bases with no gene match: 7. CDR3 DNA sequence: TGTGCCAGCAGTTCGGGACTAGCGTTCAGCGATACGCAGTATTTT. Protein product: CASSSGLAFSDTQYF.

This clonotype has a count of ten or more. CDR3 residues: CSVEGLLGDSSSYEQYF. CDR3 nucleotide sequence: TGCAGCGTTGAAGGACTCCTCGGGGACTCGTCCTCCTACGAGCAGTACTTC. V usage is TRBV29-1 and J usage is TRBJ2-7; D is perhaps TRBD2 (6 bases). Germline V gene sequence: CDR1 SQVTM, CDR2 ANQGSEA. Trimming took 1 base from V and 0 from J, leaving 19 bases between them. The CDR3 is made up of 17 amino acids.

This clonotype was counted between two and nine times. The V gene is TRBV11-2, the J gene TRBJ1-1, with unresolved D. Germline assignment: CDR1 SGHAT and CDR2 FQNNGV. V dropped 6 bases and J dropped 1 base, with 9 bases sitting between them. This CDR3 is built from 13 residues. The DNA of the CDR3 is TGTGCCAGCAGACAAACAGAGAACACTGAAGCTTTCTTT. This codes for CASRQTENTEAFF.

This clonotype occurred a few times. This chain links TRBV4-3 with TRBJ2-7; D not certain. The CDR3 is 15 amino acids. V was shortened by 1 base and J by 1 base, with 11 bases between the two germline ends. Germline V gives CDR1 LGHNA, CDR2 YSLEER. The CDR3 is CASSQGDSPSYEQYF. As DNA, the CDR3 is TGCGCCAGCAGCCAAGGAGATAGCCCTTCCTACGAGCAGTACTTC.